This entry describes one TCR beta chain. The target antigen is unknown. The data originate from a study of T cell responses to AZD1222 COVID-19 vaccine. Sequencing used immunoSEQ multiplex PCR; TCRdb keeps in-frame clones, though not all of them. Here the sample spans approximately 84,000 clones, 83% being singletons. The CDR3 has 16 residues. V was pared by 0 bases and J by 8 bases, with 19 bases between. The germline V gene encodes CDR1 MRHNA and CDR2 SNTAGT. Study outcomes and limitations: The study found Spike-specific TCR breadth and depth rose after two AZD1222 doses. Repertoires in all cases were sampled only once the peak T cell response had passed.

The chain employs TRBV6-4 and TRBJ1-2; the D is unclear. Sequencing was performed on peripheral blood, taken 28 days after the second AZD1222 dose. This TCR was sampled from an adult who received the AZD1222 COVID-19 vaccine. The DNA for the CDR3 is TGTGCCAGCAGTGACTCCCCAATCGGGAACCTGGAGGGCTACACCTTC. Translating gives CASSDSPIGNLEGYTF.